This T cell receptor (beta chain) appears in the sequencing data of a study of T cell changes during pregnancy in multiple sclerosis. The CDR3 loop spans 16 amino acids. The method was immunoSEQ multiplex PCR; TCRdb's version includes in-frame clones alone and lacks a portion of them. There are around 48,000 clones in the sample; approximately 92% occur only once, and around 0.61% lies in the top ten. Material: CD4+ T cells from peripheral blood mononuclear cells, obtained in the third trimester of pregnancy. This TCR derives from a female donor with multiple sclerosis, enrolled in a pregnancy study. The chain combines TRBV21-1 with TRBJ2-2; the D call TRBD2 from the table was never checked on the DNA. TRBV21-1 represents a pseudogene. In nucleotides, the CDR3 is TGTGCCAGCAGCAAAGCTGACGGGAGGAACACCGGGGAGCTGTTTTTT. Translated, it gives CASSKADGRNTGELFF.